This T cell receptor beta chain was recorded in a study of blood T cells in healthy people across ages. It was with a sample-barcoded 5' primer and a J-beta primer mix that a second PCR of roughly 7 to 12 cycles was run. Via MiXCR, TCRdb re-called the 5' RACE reads, giving one row per CDR3 protein. The sample lists roughly 1.9 million distinct CDR3 sequences, around 42% occurring once. CDR1 is DFQATT and CDR2 is SNEGSKA in the germline V gene (reference sequence). This CDR3 is built from 12 residues. The V end was cut by 3 bases, the J end by 0 bases, with 4 bases between. The chain has TRBV20-1 and TRBJ2-3; D call uncertain. This TCR came from a human donor in good health. Sequencing was done on a sample of blood. CDR3 nucleotide sequence: TGCAGTGCTAGTGAGAGCACAGATACGCAGTATTTT. Translating it yields CSASESTDTQYF.